The rows below give T cell receptor beta chains drawn from one sample of a study of CD8+CD57+ T cells in acquired aplastic anemia. TCRdb reprocessed the reads with MiXCR, giving one entry per CDR3 protein. The repertoire holds 150,000 to 200,000 distinct CDR3 sequences, with roughly 65% as singletons. The sample comprised sorted CD4+, CD8+, or CD8+CD57+ T cells (not recorded which) from PBMCs. These receptors were taken from a human donor with aplastic anemia. The CDR3 runs from the conserved cysteine through the conserved F or W.

cdr3_aa v_call
CASSPRETGAANYGYTF TRBV12-3/TRBV12-4
CASSQGSRGNEKLFF TRBV7-9
CASSPGDANEKLFF TRBV5-1
CSARLQGARNQPQHF TRBV20-1
CASSQNPWAGVYGYTF TRBV14
CASSPYSGSWTDTQYF TRBV9
CATSREGLADYNEQFF TRBV15
CASSDRDEGDGGYTF TRBV10-3
CATSSSRSGQGVYEQYF TRBV15
CASSYSGGGASEQYF TRBV6-5
CASARGGGASELFF TRBV19
CASSSRTSGTHNEQFF TRBV9
CASNTGGVLPYGYTF TRBV6-1
CASSHGTGDGGGYTF TRBV11-2
CASRSEGGLLHF TRBV2
CASSSQSAAQGTQYF TRBV7-3
CASSPMGRDHGYTF TRBV7-9
CASRPQGARTGELFF TRBV12-3/TRBV12-4
CAIRPGQGRDEQFF TRBV10-3
CASSFPGFTEAFF TRBV12-3/TRBV12-4
CASSLSARESNQPQHF TRBV27
CASSLESPLTNYGYTF TRBV5-1
CASSAVGAEETQYF TRBV10-2
CASSLDRGRLVWEQYF TRBV2
CASSLEGGDGYTF TRBV7-9
CASSPTLSANTGELFF TRBV7-2
CSVGGTVNTEAFF TRBV29-1
CASSPSGAGRNEQYF TRBV7-7
CASSYSIVRDRGTDTQYF TRBV6-5
CASSLTTLTGTGANVLTF TRBV7-3
CASSPETGGNSPLHF TRBV7-3
CASSNGRNTEAFF TRBV5-8
CSVEQGKLPDTQYF TRBV29-1
CATSDHAWGEQYF TRBV24-1
CASSPLTYTGDPTEAFF TRBV7-9
CASSLQQETQYF TRBV12-3/TRBV12-4
CASSSSRGNYEQYF TRBV7-9
CASRPRGAWGYEQYF TRBV5-1
CASSLTGKQPQHF TRBV5-1
CATSREPATSGANVLTF TRBV15
CASKRDRENTEAFF TRBV5-8
CASSLDLGAWRPQHF TRBV7-2
CASSHRQGATEAFF TRBV13
CASSLFGLAGGQGDTQYF TRBV7-2
CATSDLGRNTQYF TRBV24-1
CASSIGTGGLYEQYF TRBV19
CASSLLTESVDNEQFF TRBV7-9
CASSHDTAYMNTEAFF TRBV4-3
CASSQKFGGEQYF TRBV4-3
CASSQGPTGQETQYF TRBV14
CAISGNSYEQYF TRBV10-3
CSAYGIYEQYF TRBV20-1
CASSSGAAGANVLTF TRBV6-5
CASSFGPAQETQYF TRBV11-2
CASSYSLTGSNEQFF TRBV6-6
CSARGQLTNTEAFF TRBV20-1
CASTQGTKNYGYTF TRBV25-1
CSAHSGNGQFF TRBV29-1
CASSSNAAGRVDTQYF TRBV7-9